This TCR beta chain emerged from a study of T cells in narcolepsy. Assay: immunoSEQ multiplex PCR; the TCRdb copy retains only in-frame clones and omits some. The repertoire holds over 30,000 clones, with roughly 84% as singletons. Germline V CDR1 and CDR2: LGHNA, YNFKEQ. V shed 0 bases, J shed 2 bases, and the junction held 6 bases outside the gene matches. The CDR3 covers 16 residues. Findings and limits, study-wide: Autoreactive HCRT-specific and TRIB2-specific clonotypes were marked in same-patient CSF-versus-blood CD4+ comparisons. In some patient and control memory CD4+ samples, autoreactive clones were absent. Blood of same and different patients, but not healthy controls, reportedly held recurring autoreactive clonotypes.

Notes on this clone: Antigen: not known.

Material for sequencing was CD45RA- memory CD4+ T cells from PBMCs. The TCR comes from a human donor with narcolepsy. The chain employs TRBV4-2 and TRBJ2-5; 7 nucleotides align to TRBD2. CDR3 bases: TGTGCCAGCAGCCAAGAAGCTAGCGGATATCAAGAGACCCAGTACTTC. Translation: CASSQEASGYQETQYF.